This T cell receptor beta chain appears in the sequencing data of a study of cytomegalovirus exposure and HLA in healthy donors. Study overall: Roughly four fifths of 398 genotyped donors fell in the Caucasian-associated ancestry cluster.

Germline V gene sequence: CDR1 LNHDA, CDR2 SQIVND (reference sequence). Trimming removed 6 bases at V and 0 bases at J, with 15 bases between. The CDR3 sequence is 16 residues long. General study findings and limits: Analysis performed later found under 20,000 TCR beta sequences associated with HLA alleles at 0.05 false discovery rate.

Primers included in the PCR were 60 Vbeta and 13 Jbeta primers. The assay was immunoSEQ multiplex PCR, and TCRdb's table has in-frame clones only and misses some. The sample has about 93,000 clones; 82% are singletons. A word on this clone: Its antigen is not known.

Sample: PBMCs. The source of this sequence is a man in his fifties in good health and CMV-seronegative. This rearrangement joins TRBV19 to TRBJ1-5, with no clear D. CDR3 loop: CASSKYSDYSNQPQHF. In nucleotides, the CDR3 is TGTGCCAGTAGCAAATACAGTGATTATAGCAATCAGCCCCAGCATTTT.